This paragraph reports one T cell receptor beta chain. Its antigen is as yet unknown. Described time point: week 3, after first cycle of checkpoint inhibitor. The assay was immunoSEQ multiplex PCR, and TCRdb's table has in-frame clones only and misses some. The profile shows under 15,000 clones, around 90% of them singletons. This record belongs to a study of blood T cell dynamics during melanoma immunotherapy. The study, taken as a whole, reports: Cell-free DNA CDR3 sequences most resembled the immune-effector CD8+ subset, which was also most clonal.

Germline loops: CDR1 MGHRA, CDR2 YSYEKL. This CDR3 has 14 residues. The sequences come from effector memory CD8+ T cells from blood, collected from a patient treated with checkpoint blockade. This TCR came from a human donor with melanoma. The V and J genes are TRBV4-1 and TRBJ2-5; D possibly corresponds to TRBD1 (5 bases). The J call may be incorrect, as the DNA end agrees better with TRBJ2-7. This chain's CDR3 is CASSHGQGGVEQYF. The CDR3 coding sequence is TGCGCCAGCAGCCATGGCCAGGGTGGTGTCGAGCAGTACTTC.